A selection of T cell receptor beta chains follows, all from one sample in a study of human T cells and chemical hapten exposure. From the RACE reads, TCRdb called clonotypes with MiXCR, one entry per CDR3 protein. The sample has fewer than 500,000 distinct CDR3 sequences; roughly 4.8% are singletons. The specimen was whole blood, collected in connection with sensitization to the hapten diphenylcyclopropenone (DPC). The receptors here all came from a woman aged 50 to 65 with alopecia areata. Some clones in this sample may be carry-over from other donors' samples. Each CDR3 is given with its conserved first and last residue. A D gene is named only where the DNA matches it firmly. The size of a clone is reported for some rows only, either as once, few or many, or as a class for expanded clones.

J,D,size,V,DNA,CDR3
TRBJ2-1,-,-,TRBV29-1,TGCAGCGTTGAGTTGGGGGCTCTAGGTAGCGATGAGCAGTTCTTC,CSVELGALGSDEQFF
TRBJ1-1,-,many,TRBV9,TGTGCCAGCAGCCCACCCAGGGGACGGAACACTGAAGCTTTCTTT,CASSPPRGRNTEAFF
TRBJ2-3,TRBD2,many,TRBV20-1,TGCAGCTCGGGCGGGAGGGCCATCGCAGATACGCAGTATTTT,CSSGGRAIADTQYF
TRBJ2-3,-,many,TRBV5-4,TGTGCCAGCAGCTTACGGAGCACAGATACGCAGTATTTT,CASSLRSTDTQYF
TRBJ2-3,TRBD2,few,TRBV2,TGTGCCAGCAGAGGACTAGCGTCAGATACGCAGTATTTT,CASRGLASDTQYF
TRBJ1-2,TRBD1,many,TRBV28,TGTGCCAGCAGTTTACAGGGGGCCTGGGGCTACACCTTC,CASSLQGAWGYTF
TRBJ2-5,TRBD2,-,TRBV20-1,TGCAGTGCTAGAGATCGGGATAGCGGGGGCCCGACGTACTTC,CSARDRDSGGPTYF
TRBJ2-7,-,many,TRBV12-3/TRBV12-4,TGTGCCAGCAGTTTTTTCTCGGGACTGGGCGAGCAGTACTTC,CASSFFSGLGEQYF
TRBJ2-1,-,few,TRBV27,TGTGCCAGCAGTTTCCGGGGAAGTGAGCAGTTCTTC,CASSFRGSEQFF
TRBJ2-5,-,few,TRBV10-3,TGTGCCATCAGTTGGGCGTTACAAGAGACCCAGTACTTC,CAISWALQETQYF
TRBJ2-1,TRBD2,many,TRBV20-1,TGCAGTGTTCCGACTAGCGGGAGGAATGAGCAGTTCTTC,CSVPTSGRNEQFF
TRBJ2-4,-,-,TRBV30,TGTGCCTGGATGCGGCCCCCCGAAAACATTCAGTACTTC,CAWMRPPENIQYF
TRBJ2-2,-,few,TRBV29-1,TGCAGCGTTGGGACTACTAACACCGGGGAGCTGTTTTTT,CSVGTTNTGELFF
TRBJ2-6,-,many,TRBV6-4,TGTGCCAGCAGAAAAATGGCTGGGGCCAACGTCCTGACTTTC,CASRKMAGANVLTF
TRBJ2-3,-,many,TRBV28,TGTGCCAGCAGTGAGGGGAATGGGAGAGATACGCAGTATTTT,CASSEGNGRDTQYF
TRBJ2-1,-,many,TRBV12-3/TRBV12-4,TGTGCCAGCAGTTCCCGGGGAGAGAATGAGCAGTTCTTC,CASSSRGENEQFF
TRBJ1-4,-,-,TRBV5-5,TGTGCCAGCAGCCGGGTCTTTAATGAAAAACTGTTTTTT,CASSRVFNEKLFF
TRBJ2-1,-,few,TRBV10-3,TGTGCCATCAGTGACGGGACAACCGCCTACAATGAGCAGTTCTTC,CAISDGTTAYNEQFF
TRBJ1-1,TRBD1,many,TRBV5-1,TGCGCCAGCAGCTTGGGGGACAGGGGAGTTGGGGCTTTCTTT,CASSLGDRGVGAFF
TRBJ1-1,TRBD1,-,TRBV6-1,TGTGCCAGCAGGGCAATCCCGGGACAGGGAAGGACTGAAGCTTTCTTT,CASRAIPGQGRTEAFF
TRBJ2-5,-,few,TRBV29-1,TGCAGCGTTGAAGGCCACCAAGAGACCCAGTACTTC,CSVEGHQETQYF
TRBJ1-5,-,many,TRBV20-1,TGCAGTGTGAGATGGGGGGATCCCAATCAGCCCCAGCATTTT,CSVRWGDPNQPQHF
TRBJ2-7,-,-,TRBV10-3,TGTGCCATCAGTGAAGGGCAGTCCTACGAGCAGTACTTC,CAISEGQSYEQYF
TRBJ1-2,TRBD1,few,TRBV6-2/TRBV6-3,TGTGCCAGCAGAACGGGGGACAGCTACTATGGCTACACCTTC,CASRTGDSYYGYTF
TRBJ2-1,TRBD1,-,TRBV20-1,TGCAGTGCTAGAGGACCGGGACAGGGCCCCCAGGAGCAGTTCTTC,CSARGPGQGPQEQFF
TRBJ1-1,-,-,TRBV6-5,TGTGCCAGCAGTTACAGGACAGTCGCCGACACTGAAGCTTTCTTT,CASSYRTVADTEAFF
TRBJ2-1,TRBD2,few,TRBV6-2/TRBV6-3,TGTGCCAGCGCCATGCTAGCGGGAGTGCGGGAGCAGTTCTTC,CASAMLAGVREQFF
TRBJ1-1,-,many,TRBV6-5,TGTGCCAGCAGTTATTCGGGGGCCTTGAACACTGAAGCTTTCTTT,CASSYSGALNTEAFF
TRBJ2-3,TRBD2,many,TRBV29-1,TGCAGCGTTGATTTACTAGCGGGGACAGATACGCAGTATTTT,CSVDLLAGTDTQYF
TRBJ1-1,-,medium-sized,TRBV12-3/TRBV12-4,TGTGCCAGCAGCTTAGGGACTGAAGCTTTCTTT,CASSLGTEAFF
TRBJ2-7,TRBD2,many,TRBV3-1,TGTGCCAGCAGCAGGACTAGCGGGGGCAAATTAGCGTACGAGCAGTACTTC,CASSRTSGGKLAYEQYF
TRBJ1-5,-,few,TRBV12-3/TRBV12-4,TGTGCCAGCAGTTTAAAAGGTCCGGGTGGCAATCAGCCCCAGCATTTT,CASSLKGPGGNQPQHF
TRBJ2-5,-,many,TRBV6-6,TGTGCCAGCAGCCACGGACAGATCCAAGAGACCCAGTACTTC,CASSHGQIQETQYF
TRBJ2-3,-,few,TRBV29-1,TGCAGCGTTGACCCAGCTGGGACTAGCACAGATACGCAGTATTTT,CSVDPAGTSTDTQYF
TRBJ2-6,TRBD1,-,TRBV5-4,TGTGCCAGCAGCTGGGGACAGATCTCTGGGGCCAACGTCCTGACTTTC,CASSWGQISGANVLTF
TRBJ1-6,TRBD1,many,TRBV5-4,TGTGCCAGCAGCTCGGGACAGGGCAGTAATTCACCCCTCCACTTT,CASSSGQGSNSPLHF
TRBJ1-4,-,many,TRBV28,TGTGCCAGCAGACTTTCAGGGAGTGGTTCCGGAAAACTGTTTTTT,CASRLSGSGSGKLFF
TRBJ2-5,TRBD2,-,TRBV7-2,TGTGCCAGCAGCTGGGATAGCGGGAGCATAGAGACCCAGTACTTC,CASSWDSGSIETQYF
TRBJ1-5,-,many,TRBV29-1,TGCAGCGTTGCGGGGGCGGGTCAGCCCCAGCATTTT,CSVAGAGQPQHF
TRBJ2-7,TRBD1,once,TRBV2,TGTGCCAGCAAACCTAAGACAGGGGGTTCCTACGAGCAGTACTTC,CASKPKTGGSYEQYF